The next 13 T cell receptor beta chains were all read from a single sample in a study of blood T cell repertoires in COVID-19. TCRdb's copy holds only in-frame clones and misses some; the assay was immunoSEQ multiplex PCR. The repertoire consists of 300,000 or so clones, with about 90% occurring once and the leading ten covering roughly 2.9%. Source material: PBMCs or T cells enriched from blood (not recorded which). The receptor source for this set is a woman aged 45-65 years who had been exposed to COVID-19.

V usage is TRBV10-1 and J usage is TRBJ1-5; the D is unclear. Germline V gives CDR1 WNHNN, CDR2 SYGVQD (reference sequence). This CDR3 is built from 15 residues. Between the trimmed V and J ends, which lost 3 bases and 4 bases, there was a span of 13 bases. CDR3 sequence: CASSDGPDDNQPQHF. For the CDR3, the DNA is TGCGCCAGCAGTGATGGGCCAGACGATAATCAGCCCCAGCATTTT.

The chain has TRBV7-6 and TRBJ1-6; D not resolved. Germline V gene lookup returns CDR1 SGHVS and CDR2 FNYEAQ. The germline V and J ends were trimmed by 6 bases and 9 bases, with 21 bases remaining between them. The length of the CDR3 is 16 residues. The CDR3 reads CASSPTGRKGGSPLHF. DNA of the CDR3: TGTGCCAGCAGTCCCACCGGGAGAAAGGGAGGTTCACCCCTCCACTTT.

The gene calls are TRBV5-5 and TRBJ2-1; 10 nucleotides match TRBD1. The CDR3 sequence is 14 residues long. V lost 4 bases to trimming and J lost 7 bases; unmatched junction nucleotides: 5. Per the germline V gene, CDR1 is SGHKS and CDR2 is YYEKEE (reference sequence). This CDR3 reads CASSTRTGGNEQFF. The CDR3 bases are TGTGCCAGCAGCACTAGGACAGGGGGGAATGAGCAGTTCTTC.

This clone was picked up one time. This sequence joins TRBV4-1 and TRBJ2-1; 8 bases line up with TRBD1. Trimming removed 5 bases from V and 8 bases from J; junction bases left unmatched: 5. CDR1 and CDR2 (germline): MGHRA, YSYEKL. This CDR3 comprises 13 residues. As DNA, the CDR3 is TGCGCCAGCAGCAGCCGACAGGGGTATGAGCAGTTCTTC. Protein: CASSSRQGYEQFF.

The rearrangement uses TRBV7-2 and TRBJ2-3, with D unresolved. CDR1 is SGHTA, CDR2 FQGNSA, per germline. V shed 5 bases and J shed 4 bases, with 16 bases lying between them. The CDR3 totals 15 residues. This CDR3 is CASSLRPMSADTQYF. DNA for the CDR3: TGTGCCAGCAGCCTGCGGCCGATGAGCGCAGATACGCAGTATTTT. Looking up the rest from reference TRBV7-2 and TRBJ2-3 gives the full variable domain: GAGVSQSPSNKVTEKGKDVELRCDPISGHTALYWYRQSLGQGLEFLIYFQGNSAPDKSGLPSDRFSAERTGGSVSTLTIQRTQQEDSAVYLCASSLRPMSADTQYFGPGTRLTVL.

This sequence joins TRBV7-2 and TRBJ1-5; TRBD1 agrees at 7 bases. The trim removed 2 bases at V and 1 base at J, leaving 2 bases unmatched. Germline V gene data show CDR1 as SGHTA and CDR2 as FQGNSA. This CDR3 contains 15 residues. CDR3 bases: TGTGCCAGCAGCTTAATCAGGGGGAGCAATCAGCCCCAGCATTTT. Protein: CASSLIRGSNQPQHF.

This chain links TRBV2 with TRBJ1-2, with D possibly matching TRBD1 (5 bases). The CDR3 consists of 12 residues. Germline CDR1 SNHLY, CDR2 FYNNEI. V was cut by 6 bases and J by 8 bases, with 13 bases left in between. CDR3 residues: CASSSQGGGYTF. The DNA of the CDR3 is TGTGCCAGCAGCTCTCAGGGAGGGGGCTACACCTTC.

This clone has only one observation. This chain connects TRBV15 to TRBJ1-5; 8 nucleotides align to TRBD1. Trimming removed 6 bases from V and 4 bases from J; junction bases left unmatched: 11. CDR1 and CDR2 (germline): LNHNV, YYDKDF (reference sequence). This CDR3 has 16 amino acids. The CDR3 is CATRKGQGSLNQPQHF. The CDR3 nucleotides read TGTGCCACCAGAAAAGGACAGGGATCTTTAAATCAGCCCCAGCATTTT.

The chain carries TRBV5-8 and TRBJ1-6; 7 bases agree with TRBD1. The trim removed 0 bases at V and 10 bases at J, leaving 7 bases unmatched. The CDR3 consists of 15 residues. Germline values: CDR1 SGHTS, CDR2 YDEGEE. The DNA of the CDR3 is TGTGCCAGCAGCTTGGCCGGACAGGTCGAGTCACCCCTCCACTTT. This translates into CASSLAGQVESPLHF.

The gene calls are TRBV28 and TRBJ2-2; D might be TRBD2 (5 bases). V shed 10 bases and J shed 7 bases, with 16 bases lying between them. CDR1 and CDR2 from the germline V gene are MDHEN and SYDVKM. The CDR3 runs 13 residues. For the CDR3, the DNA is TGTGCCACTAGTGGGCTTGAGGGCGGGGAGCTGTTTTTT. It is translated as CATSGLEGGELFF. Full variable domain (missing parts from reference TRBV28 and TRBJ2-2): DVKVTQSSRYLVKRTGEKVFLECVQDMDHENMFWYRQDPGLGLRLIYFSYDVKMKEKGDIPEGYSVSREKKERFSLILESASTNQTSMYLCATSGLEGGELFFGEGSRLTVL.

The V gene is TRBV9, the J gene TRBJ2-3; tentatively, D is TRBD2 (6 bases). Germline values: CDR1 SGDLS, CDR2 YYNGEE. V gave up 0 bases and J gave up 5 bases, with 13 bases separating them. The CDR3 has 15 amino acids. The CDR3 spells CASSVGSRGLDTQYF. In nucleotides, the CDR3 is TGTGCCAGCAGCGTAGGTTCGCGGGGTCTAGATACGCAGTATTTT.

The chain uses TRBV5-1 and TRBJ2-3; D remains unclear. The V end was cut by 4 bases, the J end by 1 base, with 4 bases between. CDR3 length: 12 amino acids. Germline V CDR1 and CDR2: SGHRS, YFSETQ. The DNA for the CDR3 is TGCGCCAGCAGCATAGGCACAGATACGCAGTATTTT. Residues: CASSIGTDTQYF.

J is TRBJ1-1 and V is TRBV7-9; the D gene is possibly TRBD1 (6 bases). This CDR3 region has 13 residues. Between the trimmed V and J ends, which lost 5 bases and 7 bases, there was a span of 14 bases. The V gene's germline CDR1 is SEHNR and CDR2 FQNEAQ (reference sequence). CDR3 region: CASSEGVNVEAFF. In nucleotides, the CDR3 is TGTGCCAGCAGCGAGGGGGTCAACGTTGAAGCTTTCTTT.